Below are 26 T cell receptor beta chains sequenced from a single sample in a study of blood T cell repertoires in COVID-19. Only in-frame clones appear in the TCRdb table, and some are missing; sequencing was by immunoSEQ multiplex PCR. The table records approximately 270,000 clones, roughly 91% of them present only once. Specimen: PBMCs or T cells enriched from blood (not recorded which). These receptors came from a woman aged 60-75 years who had recovered from COVID-19.

This sequence joins TRBV27 and TRBJ2-3, with 15 bases matching TRBD2. The V segment lost 3 bases and the J segment 5 bases; nucleotides outside the gene matches: 6. Germline-derived CDR1 and CDR2 are MNHEY and SMNVEV (reference sequence). CDR3 size: 17 residues. The CDR3 DNA follows: TGTGCCAGCAGTTTGACACCGGGACTAGCGGGAGGAGATACGCAGTATTTT. It is translated as CASSLTPGLAGGDTQYF.

The CDR3 loop reads CAWSGPGQGASPLHF. The CDR3 DNA is TGTGCCTGGAGTGGGCCGGGACAGGGGGCCTCACCCCTCCACTTT. V and J are TRBV30 and TRBJ1-6; 12 nucleotides line up with TRBD1. Germline assignment: CDR1 GTSNPN and CDR2 SVGIG (reference sequence). Trimming at V came to 1 base and at J to 10 bases, leaving 5 bases not matched to a gene. The CDR3 is 15 amino acids.

This clone has only one observation. The CDR3 nucleotides are TGTGCCAGCAGTGAAGCGCCTAGCGGCCCACAAGAGACCCAGTACTTC. As protein: CASSEAPSGPQETQYF. This chain joins TRBV2 and TRBJ2-5, with TRBD2 matching over 7 bases. Germline V gene data show CDR1 as SNHLY and CDR2 as FYNNEI. The CDR3 runs to 16 residues. J was trimmed by 2 bases and V by 0 bases; bases with no gene match: 6. The full variable domain, in which reference TRBV2 and TRBJ2-5 provide the parts outside the CDR3, is EPEVTQTPSHQVTQMGQEVILRCVPISNHLYFYWYRQILGQKVEFLVSFYNNEISEKSEIFDDQFSVERPDGSNFTLKIRSTKLEDSAMYFCASSEAPSGPQETQYFGPGTRLLVL.

The rearrangement uses TRBV28 and TRBJ1-2; no firm D call. V shed 2 bases and J shed 1 base, with 11 bases lying between them. Germline CDR1 MDHEN, CDR2 SYDVKM. The CDR3 loop spans 15 amino acids. The CDR3 is CASSLNDRFNYGYTF. CDR3 nucleotides: TGTGCCAGCAGTTTAAATGATAGATTTAACTATGGCTACACCTTC.

V gene TRBV19 combines with J gene TRBJ1-5, with D hard to call. The CDR3 covers 14 residues. Germline assignment: CDR1 LNHDA and CDR2 SQIVND (reference sequence). Deletions cut 10 bases from V and 4 bases from J, with 17 bases between. The CDR3 DNA reads as TGTGCCACGATGGGAGACGGCCCAAATCAGCCCCAGCATTTT. Its translation: CATMGDGPNQPQHF.

The chain carries TRBV2 and TRBJ2-1; 15 bases line up with TRBD2. The ends lost 0 bases at V and 13 bases at J; junction bases unmatched: 10. Germline V lookup: CDR1 SNHLY, CDR2 FYNNEI. This CDR3 spans 17 amino acids. CDR3 sequence reads: CASSEALRGTSGGSQFF. The CDR3, as DNA: TGTGCCAGCAGTGAAGCGCTTCGGGGGACTAGCGGGGGGTCCCAGTTCTTC.

The chain carries TRBV5-1 and TRBJ2-7; TRBD2 agrees at 14 bases. There are 14 residues in the CDR3. V trimming: 3 bases; J trimming: 5 bases; junction bases outside the gene matches: 1. CDR1 is SGHRS, CDR2 YFSETQ, per germline. The CDR3 nucleotides read TGCGCCAGCAGCTGGGGACTAGCGGGAGACGAGCAGTACTTC. Translated, it gives CASSWGLAGDEQYF.

The chain couples TRBV5-1 to TRBJ1-4, with D uncertain. The V end was cut by 1 base, the J end by 8 bases, with 12 bases between. Germline V gene data show CDR1 as SGHRS and CDR2 as YFSETQ. This CDR3 spans 14 amino acids. The CDR3 protein is CASSLSSAWEKLFF. The CDR3 DNA reads as TGCGCCAGCAGCTTGAGTAGCGCCTGGGAAAAACTGTTTTTT.

CDR3 sequence (DNA): TGTGCCAGCAGCCAAGAATCGGGACTGGGAGATACGCAGTATTTT. Translating gives CASSQESGLGDTQYF. The rearrangement uses TRBV14 and TRBJ2-3; tentative D call: TRBD2 (6 bases). V lost 0 bases and J 5 bases, leaving 12 bases between the germline ends. The CDR3 has 15 amino acids. Germline loops: CDR1 SGHDN, CDR2 FVKESK. Drawing the rest from reference TRBV14 and TRBJ2-3, the complete variable domain is EAGVTQFPSHSVIEKGQTVTLRCDPISGHDNLYWYRRVMGKEIKFLLHFVKESKQDESGMPNNRFLAERTGGTYSTLKVQPAELEDSGVYFCASSQESGLGDTQYFGPGTRLTVL.

This clone came up a few times. The genes are TRBV30 and TRBJ1-2; 9 bases fit TRBD1. Trimming at V came to 7 bases and at J to 2 bases, leaving 2 bases not matched to a gene. This CDR3 spans 12 amino acids. The V gene's germline CDR1 is GTSNPN and CDR2 SVGIG (reference sequence). For the CDR3, the DNA is TGTGCCTACGACAGGGGGAACTATGGCTACACCTTC. This codes for CAYDRGNYGYTF.

This chain joins TRBV18 and TRBJ1-4; D is possibly TRBD1 (5 bases). V gave up 4 bases and J gave up 4 bases, with 13 bases separating them. This CDR3 comprises 15 residues. CDR1 KGHSH and CDR2 LQKENI come from the germline V gene. CDR3 nucleotides: TGTGCCAGCTCACGTTCGAGCGGGGGTAATGAAAAACTGTTTTTT. Its translation: CASSRSSGGNEKLFF.

Written as DNA, the CDR3 is TGTGCCAGCAGCCCCCTGCTTGAGGCGGCCTTAGCCAAAAACATTCAGTACTTC. As protein: CASSPLLEAALAKNIQYF. This chain connects TRBV7-9 to TRBJ2-4; D not resolved. The CDR3 consists of 18 residues. V shed 5 bases and J shed 0 bases, with 20 bases lying between them. In germline, CDR1 is SEHNR, CDR2 FQNEAQ (reference sequence).

The chain is built from TRBV3-1 (or the pseudogene TRBV3-2) and TRBJ1-2; 7 bases align to TRBD1. The CDR3 loop spans 14 amino acids. V shed 0 bases and J 12 bases; nucleotides not matched to a gene: 10. Germline CDR1 LGHDT, CDR2 YNNKEL (reference sequence). The CDR3, as DNA: TGTGCCAGCAGCCAAGATCGACAGGGCAGAAAGAACACCTTC. This translates into CASSQDRQGRKNTF.

This clone is a singleton in its sample. V usage is TRBV7-6 and J usage is TRBJ2-5, with a tentative D call TRBD2 (5 bases). The germline V gene encodes CDR1 SGHVS and CDR2 FNYEAQ. The CDR3 is 15 residues long. Between the trimmed V and J ends, which lost 3 bases and 1 base, there was a span of 12 bases. The CDR3 DNA sequence: TGTGCCAGCAGCTTCGGTTGGGGAGCCCAAGAGACCCAGTACTTC. Residues: CASSFGWGAQETQYF.

The chain couples TRBV5-4 to TRBJ1-1, with a possible D match to TRBD1 (5 bases). The CDR3 runs 15 residues. From germline, CDR1 is SGHNT and CDR2 YYREEE (reference sequence). Trimming stripped 4 bases from V and 4 bases from J, with 17 bases between. The CDR3 is CASSTPKAGGTEAFF. CDR3 bases: TGTGCCAGCAGCACCCCTAAGGCGGGGGGCACTGAAGCTTTCTTT.

The chain links TRBV28 to TRBJ1-1; possibly TRBD1 for D (5 bases). Trimming shortened V by 5 bases and J by 7 bases, and 17 bases separated the two germline ends. This CDR3 is 14 amino acids long. The germline V gene encodes CDR1 MDHEN and CDR2 SYDVKM. The CDR3, as DNA: TGTGCCAGCAGTACTAAATCCCTGGGGGGTGAAGCTTTCTTT. Protein product: CASSTKSLGGEAFF. The full variable domain, rest sourced from reference TRBV28 and TRBJ1-1, is DVKVTQSSRYLVKRTGEKVFLECVQDMDHENMFWYRQDPGLGLRLIYFSYDVKMKEKGDIPEGYSVSREKKERFSLILESASTNQTSMYLCASSTKSLGGEAFFGQGTRLTVV.

The CDR3 region is CASSSGTGQRNEQYF. The CDR3 DNA reads as TGTGCCAGCAGCTCGGGGACAGGGCAACGGAACGAGCAGTACTTC. This rearrangement joins TRBV7-3 to TRBJ2-7, with 9 bases identical to TRBD1. V shed 4 bases, J shed 5 bases, and the junction held 9 bases outside the gene matches. In germline, CDR1 is SGHTA, CDR2 FQGTGA. This CDR3 spans 15 amino acids.

The rearrangement links TRBV28 to TRBJ1-1, with D perhaps matching TRBD1 (5 bases). V was pared by 7 bases and J by 5 bases, with 11 bases between. The CDR3 loop spans 12 amino acids. The germline V gene has CDR1 MDHEN and CDR2 SYDVKM. CDR3 bases: TGTGCCAGCACGGGGGGACGGACTGAAGCTTTCTTT. Translated, it gives CASTGGRTEAFF.

The J gene is TRBJ2-1, the V gene TRBV11-2; 13 bases are a match to TRBD2. Germline V lookup: CDR1 SGHAT, CDR2 FQNNGV. Germline trimming cut 5 bases from V and 0 bases from J; bases unmatched to any gene: 1. The CDR3 extends over 16 amino acids. CDR3 loop: CASSRTSGSSYNEQFF. In nucleotides, the CDR3 is TGTGCCAGCAGCAGGACTAGCGGGAGCTCCTACAATGAGCAGTTCTTC.

The rearrangement joins TRBV5-1 to TRBJ1-2; D perhaps matches TRBD1 (6 bases). The germline V and J ends were trimmed by 0 bases and 13 bases, with 16 bases remaining between them. The CDR3 runs to 13 residues. Germline V lookup: CDR1 SGHRS, CDR2 YFSETQ. The CDR3 is CASSLVQAGVGTF. The CDR3 DNA reads TGCGCCAGCAGCTTGGTCCAAGCAGGGGTTGGCACCTTC.

This rearrangement joins TRBV18 to TRBJ2-1, with D possibly being TRBD1 (7 bases). Germline-derived CDR1 and CDR2 are KGHSH and LQKENI. Trimming shortened V by 1 base and J by 4 bases, and 14 bases separated the two germline ends. This CDR3 is 16 amino acids long. In nucleotides, the CDR3 is TGTGCCAGCTCACCACGGGCGGGACAGAGTTACAATGAGCAGTTCTTC. Its protein is CASSPRAGQSYNEQFF.

This clone was detected once. This chain connects TRBV9 to TRBJ2-2; 15 nucleotides agree with TRBD2. This CDR3 has 17 amino acids. Germline V CDR1 and CDR2: SGDLS, YYNGEE. Trimming removed 3 bases from V and 5 bases from J; junction bases left unmatched: 5. In DNA, the CDR3 is TGTGCCAGCAGCGGGGGACTAGCGGGAGGATGGACCGGGGAGCTGTTTTTT. Translation gives CASSGGLAGGWTGELFF.

The rearrangement joins TRBV7-9 to TRBJ1-1, with 9 nucleotides matching TRBD1. Trimming at V came to 5 bases and at J to 0 bases, leaving 7 bases not matched to a gene. From germline, CDR1 is SEHNR and CDR2 FQNEAQ (reference sequence). There are 16 residues in the CDR3. The CDR3 nucleotides read TGTGCCAGCAGCATTACAGGGGGCGTATTGAACACTGAAGCTTTCTTT. The encoded protein is CASSITGGVLNTEAFF.

The V and J genes are TRBV29-1 and TRBJ1-2; TRBD1 is a possible D gene (6 bases). V was trimmed by 7 bases and J by 4 bases, leaving 10 bases between them. CDR1 SQVTM and CDR2 ANQGSEA come from the germline V gene. This CDR3 contains 11 residues. CDR3: CSGRTAYGYTF. The CDR3 coding sequence is TGCAGCGGGAGGACAGCCTATGGCTACACCTTC.

The rearrangement joins TRBV14 to TRBJ2-5; 9 bases match TRBD2. Germline loops: CDR1 SGHDN, CDR2 FVKESK. The CDR3 spans 17 residues. V trimming: 0 bases; J trimming: 5 bases; junction bases outside the gene matches: 10. The CDR3 protein is CASSQDAAGGPWETQYF. CDR3 nucleotide sequence: TGTGCCAGCAGCCAAGATGCGGCGGGGGGGCCATGGGAGACCCAGTACTTC.

The chain combines TRBV9 with TRBJ2-3; 11 nucleotides match TRBD2. Germline V CDR1 and CDR2: SGDLS, YYNGEE. V was pared by 3 bases and J by 5 bases, with 2 bases of the junction left unmatched. The CDR3 totals 14 residues. The chain's CDR3 is CASSAGLAGDTQYF. As DNA, the CDR3 is TGTGCCAGCAGCGCCGGACTAGCGGGAGATACGCAGTATTTT. The full variable domain, its missing parts supplied by reference TRBV9 and TRBJ2-3, is DSGVTQTPKHLITATGQRVTLRCSPRSGDLSVYWYQQSLDQGLQFLIQYYNGEERAKGNILERFSAQQFPDLHSELNLSSLELGDSALYFCASSAGLAGDTQYFGPGTRLTVL.